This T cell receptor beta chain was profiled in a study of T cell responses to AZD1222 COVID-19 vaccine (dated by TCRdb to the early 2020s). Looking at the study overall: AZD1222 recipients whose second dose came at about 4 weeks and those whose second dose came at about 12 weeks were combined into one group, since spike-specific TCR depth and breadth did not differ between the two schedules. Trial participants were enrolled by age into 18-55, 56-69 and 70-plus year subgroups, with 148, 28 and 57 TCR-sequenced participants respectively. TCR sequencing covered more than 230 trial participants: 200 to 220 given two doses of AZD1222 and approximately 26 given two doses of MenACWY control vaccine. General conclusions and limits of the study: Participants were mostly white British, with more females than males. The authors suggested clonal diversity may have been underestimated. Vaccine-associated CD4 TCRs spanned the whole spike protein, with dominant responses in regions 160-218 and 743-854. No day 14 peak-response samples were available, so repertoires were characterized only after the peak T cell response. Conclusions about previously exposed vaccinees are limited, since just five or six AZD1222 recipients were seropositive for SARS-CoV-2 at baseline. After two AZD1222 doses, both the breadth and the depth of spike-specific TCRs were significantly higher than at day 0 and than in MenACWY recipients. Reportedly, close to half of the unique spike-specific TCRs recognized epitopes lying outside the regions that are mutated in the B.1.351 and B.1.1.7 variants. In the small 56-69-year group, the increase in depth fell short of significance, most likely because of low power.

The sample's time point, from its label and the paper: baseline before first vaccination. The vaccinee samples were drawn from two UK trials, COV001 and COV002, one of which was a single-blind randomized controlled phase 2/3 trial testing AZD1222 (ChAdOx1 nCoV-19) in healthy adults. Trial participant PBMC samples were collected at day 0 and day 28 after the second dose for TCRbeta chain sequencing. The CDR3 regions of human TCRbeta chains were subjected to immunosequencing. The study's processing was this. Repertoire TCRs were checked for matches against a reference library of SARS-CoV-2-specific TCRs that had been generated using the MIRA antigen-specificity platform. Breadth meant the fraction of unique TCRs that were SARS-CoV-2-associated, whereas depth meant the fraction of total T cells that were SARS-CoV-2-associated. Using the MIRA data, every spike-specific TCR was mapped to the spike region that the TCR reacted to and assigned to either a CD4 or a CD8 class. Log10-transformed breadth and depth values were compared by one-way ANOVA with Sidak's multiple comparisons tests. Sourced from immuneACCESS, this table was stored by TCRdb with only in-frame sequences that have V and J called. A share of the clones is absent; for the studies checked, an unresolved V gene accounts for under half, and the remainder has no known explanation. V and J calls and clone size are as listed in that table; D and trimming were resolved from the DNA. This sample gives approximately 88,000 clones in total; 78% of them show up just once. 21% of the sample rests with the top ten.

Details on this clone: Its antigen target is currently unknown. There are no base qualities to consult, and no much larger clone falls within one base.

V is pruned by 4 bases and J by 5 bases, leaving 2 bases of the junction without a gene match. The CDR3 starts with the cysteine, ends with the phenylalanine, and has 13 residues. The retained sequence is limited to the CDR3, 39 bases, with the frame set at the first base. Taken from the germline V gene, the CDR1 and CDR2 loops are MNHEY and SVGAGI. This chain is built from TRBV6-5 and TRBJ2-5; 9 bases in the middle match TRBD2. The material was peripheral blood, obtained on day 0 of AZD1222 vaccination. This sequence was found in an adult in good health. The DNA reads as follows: TGTGCCAGCAGTTCCGGACTAGCGGAGACCCAGTACTTC. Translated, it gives CASSSGLAETQYF.